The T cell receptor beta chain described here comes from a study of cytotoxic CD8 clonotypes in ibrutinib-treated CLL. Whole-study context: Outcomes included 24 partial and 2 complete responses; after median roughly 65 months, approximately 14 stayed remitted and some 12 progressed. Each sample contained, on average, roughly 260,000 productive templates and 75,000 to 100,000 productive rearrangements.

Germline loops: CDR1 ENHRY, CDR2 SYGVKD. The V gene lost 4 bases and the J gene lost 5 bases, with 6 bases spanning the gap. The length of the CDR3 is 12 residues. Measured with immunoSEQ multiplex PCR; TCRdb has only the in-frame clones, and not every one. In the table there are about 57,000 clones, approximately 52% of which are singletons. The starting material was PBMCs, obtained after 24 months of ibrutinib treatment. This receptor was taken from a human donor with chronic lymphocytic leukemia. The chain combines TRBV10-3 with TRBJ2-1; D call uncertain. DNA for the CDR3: TGTGCCATCAGTGTTTCTAACAATGAGCAGTTCTTC. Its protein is CAISVSNNEQFF.